This TCR beta chain derives from a study of cytomegalovirus exposure and HLA in healthy donors. Study summary: In an early release, HLA-typed donors contributed approximately 82 million unique TCR sequences. Overall study findings and caveats: The majority of CMV-associated TCR beta chains were reported as apparently HLA-restricted in a later analysis.

As concerns this clone: Its specificity is not known.

A multiplex PCR was run with 60 Vbeta primers and 13 Jbeta primers. This table comes from immunoSEQ multiplex PCR, and its TCRdb copy is limited to in-frame clones, with some not included. The data contain around 150,000 clones, 80% of them singletons. The V and J ends lost 3 bases and 5 bases, in that order; junction bases with no gene match: 6. The germline V gene encodes CDR1 SGDLS and CDR2 YYNGEE. CDR3 length: 15 residues. The source of this sequence is a man aged 18-30 years in good health and CMV-seropositive. The sequenced material came from PBMCs. The chain couples TRBV9 to TRBJ1-5; TRBD1 matches 9 bases. As DNA, the CDR3 is TGTGCCAGCAGCGCGTCCCGGGACAGGGATCAGCCCCAGCATTTT. This gives the protein CASSASRDRDQPQHF.